This T cell receptor (beta chain) was captured in a study of cytomegalovirus exposure and HLA in healthy donors. Across the study: A later analysis reported the 90 to 150 validation repertoires used the same platform as the approximately 650 first-cohort repertoires. The study, taken as a whole, reports: In the 130 or so validation repertoires, a later analysis found that first-cohort TCR clusters tended to co-occur. TCR beta chains numbering 150 to 200 were designated cytomegalovirus-associated.

Concerning this clone itself: The target antigen is unknown.

V was trimmed by 1 base and J by 5 bases, leaving 9 bases between them. CDR1 is SGHNT and CDR2 is YYREEE in the germline V gene (reference sequence). This CDR3 comprises 13 residues. Only in-frame clones appear in the TCRdb table, and some are missing; sequencing was by immunoSEQ multiplex PCR. Here the sample spans approximately 99,000 clones, over 75% being singletons. The receptor comes from a woman under 30 in good health and CMV-seronegative. The chain is built from TRBV5-4 and TRBJ2-5, with a tentative D call TRBD2 (5 bases). The sample consisted of PBMCs. DNA for the CDR3: TGTGCCAGCAGCTTGTTCGGGAAGGAGACCCAGTACTTC. Residues: CASSLFGKETQYF.